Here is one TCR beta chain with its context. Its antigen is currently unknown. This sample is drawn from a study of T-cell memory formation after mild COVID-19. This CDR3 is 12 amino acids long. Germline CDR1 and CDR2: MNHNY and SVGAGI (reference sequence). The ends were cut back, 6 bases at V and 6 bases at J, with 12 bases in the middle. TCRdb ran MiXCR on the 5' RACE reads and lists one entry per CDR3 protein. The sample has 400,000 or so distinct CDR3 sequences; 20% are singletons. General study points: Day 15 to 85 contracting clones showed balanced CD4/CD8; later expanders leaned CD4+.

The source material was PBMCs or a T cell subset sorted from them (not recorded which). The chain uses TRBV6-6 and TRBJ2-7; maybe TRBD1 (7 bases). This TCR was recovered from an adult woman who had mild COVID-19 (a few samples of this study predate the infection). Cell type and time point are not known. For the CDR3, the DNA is TGTGCCAGCAGGGTCCAGGGGGGCGAGCAGTACTTC. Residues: CASRVQGGEQYF.